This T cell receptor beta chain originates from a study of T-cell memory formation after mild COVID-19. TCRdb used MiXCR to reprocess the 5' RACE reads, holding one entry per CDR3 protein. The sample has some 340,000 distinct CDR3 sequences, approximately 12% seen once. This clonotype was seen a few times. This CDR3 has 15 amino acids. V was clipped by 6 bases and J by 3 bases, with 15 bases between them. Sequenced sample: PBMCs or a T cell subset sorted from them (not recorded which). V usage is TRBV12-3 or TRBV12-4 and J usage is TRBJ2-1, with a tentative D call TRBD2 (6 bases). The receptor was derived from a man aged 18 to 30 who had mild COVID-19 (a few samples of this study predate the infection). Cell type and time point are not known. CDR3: CASSSSVAHYNEQFF. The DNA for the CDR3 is TGTGCCAGCAGCTCTAGCGTTGCACACTACAATGAGCAGTTCTTC.